The text below deals with one TCR beta chain. This sample stems from a study of T cell changes during pregnancy in multiple sclerosis. Germline V gene lookup returns CDR1 MNHEY and CDR2 SVGAGI. V lost 0 bases to trimming and J lost 2 bases, with 10 bases between them. The CDR3 totals 16 residues. Assay: immunoSEQ multiplex PCR; the TCRdb copy retains only in-frame clones and omits some. The repertoire consists of 25,000 to 30,000 clones, with 89% occurring once and the leading ten covering around 0.6%. The V and J genes are TRBV6-5 and TRBJ1-4; no clear D. The starting material was CD4+ T cells from peripheral blood mononuclear cells, obtained in the first trimester of pregnancy. This receptor was taken from a female donor in good health, enrolled as a control in a pregnancy study. In nucleotides, the CDR3 is TGTGCCAGCAGTTACTCAATGTTACGGACTAATGAAAAACTGTTTTTT. Its protein is CASSYSMLRTNEKLFF.